This T cell receptor (beta chain) appears in the sequencing data of a study of blood T cells in healthy people across ages. Together with a sample-barcoded 5' primer, a J-beta primer mix was included in a second PCR lasting about 6 to 11 cycles. TCRdb processed the 5' RACE reads anew with MiXCR; each CDR3 protein has one entry. Of 1,500,000 or so distinct CDR3 sequences in the sample, approximately 42% were seen once. The length of the CDR3 is 18 residues. Germline V gene sequence: CDR1 MNHEY, CDR2 SMNVEV (reference sequence). The V gene end was trimmed by 1 base and the J gene end by 4 bases; junction bases not matched to a gene: 7.

The sample was blood. This TCR was sampled from a woman aged 18-29 years in good health. The rearrangement uses TRBV27 and TRBJ2-3; 14 bases align to TRBD2. CDR3 region: CASSLFSGTSGSSDTQYF. In DNA, the CDR3 is TGTGCCAGCAGTTTATTCTCCGGGACTAGCGGGAGCTCAGATACGCAGTATTTT.